Detailed here is one T cell receptor (beta chain). TCRdb re-clonotyped the PCR reads through MiXCR. The repertoire includes tens of thousands of clones, about a fifth of them detected once, and approximately 30% sits in the top ten. The data are from a study of metastatic and nonmetastatic thyroid tumors. The overall study: Where malignant and benign thyroid patients were concerned, repertoires were compared across blood and tumor or nodule tissue.

Before thyroid surgery, none of the patients had received any treatment. Trimming took 2 bases from V and 0 from J, leaving 14 bases between them. This CDR3 has 17 residues. Germline V lookup: CDR1 SGHVS, CDR2 FQNEAQ. The sequence derives from a female donor with papillary thyroid cancer or a benign thyroid nodule (not recorded which). Some clones in this sample may be carry-over from other donors' samples. This rearrangement joins TRBV7-8 to TRBJ1-5, with D perhaps TRBD1 (5 bases). The specimen was blood. The CDR3 reads CASSLYEGSLSNQPQHF. The DNA of the CDR3 is TGTGCCAGCAGCTTATATGAGGGGTCCCTTAGCAATCAGCCCCAGCATTTT.